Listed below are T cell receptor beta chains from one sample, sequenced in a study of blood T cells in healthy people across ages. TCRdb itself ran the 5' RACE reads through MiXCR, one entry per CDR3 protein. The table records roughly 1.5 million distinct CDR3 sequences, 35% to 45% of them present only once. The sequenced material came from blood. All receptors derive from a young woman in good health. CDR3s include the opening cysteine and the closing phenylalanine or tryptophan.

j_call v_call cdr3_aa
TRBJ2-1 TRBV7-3 CASSLMGGFISSYNEQFF
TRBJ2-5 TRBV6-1 CATPDLQETQYF
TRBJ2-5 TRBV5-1 CASSLGTLLETQYF
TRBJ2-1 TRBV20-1 CSARASLWARGDEQFF
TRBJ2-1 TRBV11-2 CASSLDRGGWHEQFF
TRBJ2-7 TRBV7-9 CASSPPHQYEQYF
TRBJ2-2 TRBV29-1 CSARQENTGELFF
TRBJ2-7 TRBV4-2 CASSVGLAGGPYEQYF
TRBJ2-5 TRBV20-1 CSARDSGQGVFGETQYF
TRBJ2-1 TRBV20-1 CSARAQGSYNEQFF
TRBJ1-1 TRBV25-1 CASSGHHPLGREVTEAFF
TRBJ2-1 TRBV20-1 CSARDPSRPYNEQFF
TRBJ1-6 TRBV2 CASSVSRGANSPLHF
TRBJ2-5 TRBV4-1 CASSKSGQGKETQYF
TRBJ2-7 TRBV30 CAASHQDRDHEQYF
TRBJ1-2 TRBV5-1 CASSLAPRANYGYTF
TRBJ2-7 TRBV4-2 CASSLISANEQYF
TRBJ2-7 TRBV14 CASSQAADFSYEQYF
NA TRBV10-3 CAISEMGSYEQYF
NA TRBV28 CASSKSMETQYF
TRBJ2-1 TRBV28 CASSYYDNEQFF
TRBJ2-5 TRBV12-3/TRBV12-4 CASRQQRETQYF
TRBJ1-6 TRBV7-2 CASSSRDTYRSSYNLPLHF
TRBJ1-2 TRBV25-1 CASSEVRGAKGYTF
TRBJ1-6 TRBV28 CASSLVSRFNNSPLHF
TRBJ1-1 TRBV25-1 CASSRDLANTEAFF
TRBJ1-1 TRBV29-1 CSVGQRNTEAFF
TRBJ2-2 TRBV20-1 CSASASAGGRTGELFF
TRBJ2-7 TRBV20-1 CSAREGTGTYEQYF
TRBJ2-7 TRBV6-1 CASSEDRTSYEQYF
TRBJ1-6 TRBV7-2 CASTVAANSPLHF
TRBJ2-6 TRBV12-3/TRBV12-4 CASSSHRVNGANVLTF
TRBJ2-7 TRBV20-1 CSATRSRYEQYF
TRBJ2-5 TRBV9 CASSVAMEAETQYF
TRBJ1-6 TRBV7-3 CASSSLWDREVHNSPLHF
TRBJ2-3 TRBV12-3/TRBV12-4 CASSFLGWSNADTQYF
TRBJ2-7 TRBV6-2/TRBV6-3 CASGRDNSYEQYF
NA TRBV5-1 CASRTAETYNEQYF
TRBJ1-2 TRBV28 CASSFGRGIGYGYTF
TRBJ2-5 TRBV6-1 CASTLAPGGETQYF
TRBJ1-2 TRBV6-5 CASSLDHLRYGHTF
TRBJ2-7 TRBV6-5 CAIGQGNEQYF
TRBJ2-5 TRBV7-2 CASSFRILAGQETQYF
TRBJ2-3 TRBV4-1 CASSQDERGPSTDTQYF
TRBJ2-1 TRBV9 CASSVASPYNEQFF
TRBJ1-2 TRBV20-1 CSALGLRGDGYTF
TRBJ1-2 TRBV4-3 CASSRGTTYGYTF
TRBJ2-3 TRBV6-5 CASSYRTSGSDTQYF
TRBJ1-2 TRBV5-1 CASSFAGTGANYGYTF
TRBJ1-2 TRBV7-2 CASSPRQVEGYGYTF